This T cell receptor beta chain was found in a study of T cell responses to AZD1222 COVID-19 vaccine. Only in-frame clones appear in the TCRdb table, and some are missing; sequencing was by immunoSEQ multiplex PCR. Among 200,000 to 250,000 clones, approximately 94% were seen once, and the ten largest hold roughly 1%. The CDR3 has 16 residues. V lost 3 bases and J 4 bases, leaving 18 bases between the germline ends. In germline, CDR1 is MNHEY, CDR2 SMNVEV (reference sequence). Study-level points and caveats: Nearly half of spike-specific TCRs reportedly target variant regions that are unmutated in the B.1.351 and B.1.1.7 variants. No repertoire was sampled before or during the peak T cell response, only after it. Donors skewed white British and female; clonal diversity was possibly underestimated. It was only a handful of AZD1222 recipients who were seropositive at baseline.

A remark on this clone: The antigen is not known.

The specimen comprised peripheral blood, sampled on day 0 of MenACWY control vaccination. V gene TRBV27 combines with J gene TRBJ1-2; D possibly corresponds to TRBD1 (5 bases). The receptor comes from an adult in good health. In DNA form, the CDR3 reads TGTGCCAGCAGTTTTTTTATACGGGGCTTGAGCTATGGCTACACCTTC. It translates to CASSFFIRGLSYGYTF.